Listed below are T cell receptor beta chains from one sample, sequenced in a study of graft-versus-host responses after intestinal transplantation. Only in-frame clones appear in the TCRdb table, and some are missing; sequencing was by immunoSEQ multiplex PCR. Among around 19,000 clones listed, 35% to 40% were seen once. Sequenced material: alloreactive CD4+ T cells from a mixed lymphocyte reaction culture, taken before transplantation. The receptor source for this set is a human patient who was an organ donor for intestinal transplantation. CDR3s include the opening cysteine and the closing phenylalanine or tryptophan. A D gene is named only where the DNA matches it firmly. Clone size is not always given. Where it is, it says once, few, many or a class for expanded clones.

clone_size: NA
cdr3_length: 13
j_call: TRBJ2-3
v_call: TRBV7-2
d_call: NA
cdr3_aa: CASSLRGADTQYF
cdr3_nt: TGTGCCAGCAGCTTGAGGGGTGCAGATACGCAGTATTTT

clone_size: few
cdr3_length: 16
j_call: TRBJ2-7
v_call: TRBV6-6
d_call: TRBD2
cdr3_aa: CASSPHFGRFSYEQYF
cdr3_nt: TGTGCCAGCAGCCCTCATTTCGGGAGGTTTAGCTACGAGCAGTACTTC

clone_size: NA
cdr3_length: 15
j_call: TRBJ2-7
v_call: TRBV19
d_call: NA
cdr3_aa: CASSIGISGSYEQYF
cdr3_nt: TGTGCCAGTAGTATAGGGATTAGCGGCTCCTACGAGCAGTACTTC

clone_size: NA
cdr3_length: 15
j_call: TRBJ1-1
v_call: TRBV5-1
d_call: NA
cdr3_aa: CASSLALGVNTEAFF
cdr3_nt: TGCGCCAGCAGCTTGGCCTTGGGGGTGAACACTGAAGCTTTCTTT

clone_size: NA
cdr3_length: 13
j_call: TRBJ1-2
v_call: TRBV7-9
d_call: TRBD1
cdr3_aa: CASSAGTGTGYTF
cdr3_nt: TGTGCCAGCAGCGCCGGGACAGGGACCGGCTACACCTTC

clone_size: few
cdr3_length: 13
j_call: TRBJ1-1
v_call: TRBV4-3
d_call: NA
cdr3_aa: CASSLYEFTEAFF
cdr3_nt: TGCGCCAGCAGCCTATACGAGTTTACCGAAGCTTTCTTT

clone_size: medium-sized
cdr3_length: 14
j_call: TRBJ1-2
v_call: TRBV11-2
d_call: TRBD1
cdr3_aa: CASSFHNRGDGYTF
cdr3_nt: TGTGCCAGCAGCTTTCACAACAGGGGGGATGGCTACACCTTC

clone_size: NA
cdr3_length: 16
j_call: TRBJ1-3
v_call: TRBV28
d_call: TRBD1
cdr3_aa: CASSLGGQVSGNTIYF
cdr3_nt: TGTGCCAGCAGTTTAGGGGGACAGGTCTCTGGAAACACCATATATTTT

clone_size: NA
cdr3_length: 12
j_call: TRBJ1-2
v_call: TRBV19
d_call: NA
cdr3_aa: CASSMSGYGYTF
cdr3_nt: TGTGCCAGTAGTATGAGTGGATATGGCTACACCTTC

clone_size: NA
cdr3_length: 16
j_call: TRBJ2-2
v_call: TRBV5-1
d_call: NA
cdr3_aa: CASSLAGGGNTGELFF
cdr3_nt: TGCGCCAGCAGCTTGGCCGGGGGAGGGAACACCGGGGAGCTGTTTTTT

clone_size: NA
cdr3_length: 12
j_call: TRBJ2-7
v_call: TRBV6-5
d_call: NA
cdr3_aa: CASSYSRYEQYF
cdr3_nt: TGTGCCAGCAGTTACTCAAGGTACGAGCAGTACTTC

clone_size: NA
cdr3_length: 19
j_call: TRBJ2-6
v_call: TRBV10-1
d_call: NA
cdr3_aa: CASSGKIRSHKSRANVLTF
cdr3_nt: TGCGCCAGCAGTGGGAAAATAAGATCGCACAAAAGTCGGGCCAACGTCCTGACTTTC

clone_size: NA
cdr3_length: 13
j_call: TRBJ1-2
v_call: TRBV4-3
d_call: NA
cdr3_aa: CASSQIWGNGYTF
cdr3_nt: TGCGCCAGCAGCCAAATTTGGGGGAACGGCTACACCTTC

clone_size: few
cdr3_length: 14
j_call: TRBJ2-7
v_call: TRBV9
d_call: NA
cdr3_aa: CASSVDGLSYEQYF
cdr3_nt: TGTGCCAGCAGCGTAGATGGGCTCTCCTACGAGCAGTACTTC

clone_size: NA
cdr3_length: 15
j_call: TRBJ2-4
v_call: TRBV28
d_call: TRBD2
cdr3_aa: CASSSGRAAKNIQYF
cdr3_nt: TGTGCCAGCAGTAGCGGGAGGGCCGCCAAAAACATTCAGTACTTC

clone_size: few
cdr3_length: 15
j_call: TRBJ2-5
v_call: TRBV6-5
d_call: NA
cdr3_aa: CASSVQPGAQETQYF
cdr3_nt: TGTGCCAGCAGTGTCCAGCCCGGGGCTCAAGAGACCCAGTACTTC

clone_size: few
cdr3_length: 14
j_call: TRBJ2-1
v_call: TRBV7-3
d_call: NA
cdr3_aa: CASSLGISYNEQFF
cdr3_nt: TGTGCCAGCAGCCTTGGGATCTCCTACAATGAGCAGTTCTTC

clone_size: few
cdr3_length: 15
j_call: TRBJ2-5
v_call: TRBV5-6
d_call: NA
cdr3_aa: CASSLAHGGEETQYF
cdr3_nt: TGTGCCAGCAGCTTGGCCCATGGGGGAGAAGAGACCCAGTACTTC

clone_size: NA
cdr3_length: 15
j_call: TRBJ1-1
v_call: TRBV2
d_call: NA
cdr3_aa: CASSEALRGGTEAFF
cdr3_nt: TGTGCCAGCAGTGAAGCGCTTCGGGGGGGGACTGAAGCTTTCTTT

clone_size: medium-sized
cdr3_length: 11
j_call: TRBJ1-1
v_call: TRBV28
d_call: NA
cdr3_aa: CASRGLSGSFF
cdr3_nt: TGTGCCAGCAGGGGACTTTCGGGGTCTTTCTTT

clone_size: few
cdr3_length: 15
j_call: TRBJ2-1
v_call: TRBV28
d_call: TRBD2
cdr3_aa: CASSLATSGTNEQFF
cdr3_nt: TGTGCCAGCAGTTTAGCGACTAGCGGCACCAATGAGCAGTTCTTC

clone_size: NA
cdr3_length: 15
j_call: TRBJ2-3
v_call: TRBV19
d_call: NA
cdr3_aa: CASSIIAAGAYTQYF
cdr3_nt: TGTGCCAGTAGTATTATAGCGGCGGGCGCGTATACGCAGTATTTT

clone_size: few
cdr3_length: 14
j_call: TRBJ2-1
v_call: TRBV19
d_call: NA
cdr3_aa: CASSEGLMWGEQFF
cdr3_nt: TGTGCCAGTAGTGAGGGACTGATGTGGGGTGAGCAGTTCTTC

clone_size: NA
cdr3_length: 14
j_call: TRBJ1-2
v_call: TRBV7-2
d_call: TRBD1
cdr3_aa: CASSSRTGDYGYTF
cdr3_nt: TGTGCCAGCAGCTCGAGGACAGGGGACTATGGCTACACCTTC

clone_size: NA
cdr3_length: 14
j_call: TRBJ2-5
v_call: TRBV5-1
d_call: TRBD2
cdr3_aa: CASASGSGQETQYF
cdr3_nt: TGCGCCAGCGCTAGCGGGAGCGGACAAGAGACCCAGTACTTC

clone_size: once
cdr3_length: 14
j_call: TRBJ2-7
v_call: TRBV2
d_call: NA
cdr3_aa: CASSETTVYYEQYF
cdr3_nt: TGTGCCAGCAGTGAGACGACCGTTTACTACGAGCAGTACTTC

clone_size: NA
cdr3_length: 18
j_call: TRBJ2-1
v_call: TRBV19
d_call: TRBD1
cdr3_aa: CASSTRTGGYASYNEQFF
cdr3_nt: TGTGCCAGTAGTACCCGGACAGGGGGCTACGCCTCCTACAATGAGCAGTTCTTC

clone_size: medium-sized
cdr3_length: 13
j_call: TRBJ1-2
v_call: TRBV28
d_call: TRBD1
cdr3_aa: CASSLSQGGGYTF
cdr3_nt: TGTGCCAGCAGTTTATCGCAGGGGGGTGGCTACACCTTC

clone_size: few
cdr3_length: 14
j_call: TRBJ1-1
v_call: TRBV11-2
d_call: NA
cdr3_aa: CASSSPRRGTEAFF
cdr3_nt: TGTGCCAGCAGCTCCCCTAGACGAGGTACTGAAGCTTTCTTT

clone_size: NA
cdr3_length: 12
j_call: TRBJ1-2
v_call: TRBV6-9
d_call: NA
cdr3_aa: CASSTGYYGYTF
cdr3_nt: TGTGCCAGCAGTACAGGGTACTATGGCTACACCTTC

clone_size: few
cdr3_length: 15
j_call: TRBJ2-7
v_call: TRBV5-5
d_call: TRBD1
cdr3_aa: CASSLPGTGVYEQYF
cdr3_nt: TGTGCCAGCAGCTTGCCCGGGACAGGGGTCTACGAGCAGTACTTC

clone_size: once
cdr3_length: 14
j_call: TRBJ2-1
v_call: TRBV28
d_call: NA
cdr3_aa: CASSLFVRGNEQFF
cdr3_nt: TGTGCCAGCAGTTTATTCGTACGGGGGAATGAGCAGTTCTTC

clone_size: NA
cdr3_length: 14
j_call: TRBJ1-5
v_call: TRBV6-5
d_call: NA
cdr3_aa: CASSYSLANQPQHF
cdr3_nt: TGTGCCAGCAGTTACTCGCTCGCCAATCAGCCCCAGCATTTT

clone_size: NA
cdr3_length: 13
j_call: TRBJ2-1
v_call: TRBV29-1
d_call: NA
cdr3_aa: CSVEQASYNEQFF
cdr3_nt: TGCAGCGTGGAACAGGCCTCCTACAATGAGCAGTTCTTC

clone_size: NA
cdr3_length: 14
j_call: TRBJ2-3
v_call: TRBV5-1
d_call: NA
cdr3_aa: CASSLGGGGDTQYF
cdr3_nt: TGCGCCAGCAGCTTGGGCGGGGGCGGAGATACGCAGTATTTT

clone_size: few
cdr3_length: 14
j_call: TRBJ1-1
v_call: TRBV7-9
d_call: TRBD1
cdr3_aa: CASSMDRGNTEAFF
cdr3_nt: TGTGCCAGCAGCATGGACAGGGGGAACACTGAAGCTTTCTTT

clone_size: few
cdr3_length: 14
j_call: TRBJ2-5
v_call: TRBV28
d_call: NA
cdr3_aa: CASSLPQGWETQYF
cdr3_nt: TGTGCCAGCAGTCTACCCCAGGGTTGGGAGACCCAGTACTTC

clone_size: NA
cdr3_length: 15
j_call: TRBJ2-7
v_call: TRBV7-7
d_call: NA
cdr3_aa: CASSQGPLSTYEQYF
cdr3_nt: TGTGCCAGCAGCCAGGGACCGCTGTCCACCTACGAGCAGTACTTC

clone_size: NA
cdr3_length: 14
j_call: TRBJ1-4
v_call: TRBV5-4
d_call: NA
cdr3_aa: CASSRGFSNEKLFF
cdr3_nt: TGTGCCAGCAGCCGAGGGTTCTCTAATGAAAAACTGTTTTTT

clone_size: NA
cdr3_length: 17
j_call: TRBJ2-5
v_call: TRBV18
d_call: NA
cdr3_aa: CASSPGIREDYLETQYF
cdr3_nt: TGTGCCAGCTCACCGGGTATCAGGGAGGACTACCTGGAGACCCAGTACTTC

clone_size: NA
cdr3_length: 15
j_call: TRBJ1-1
v_call: TRBV5-1
d_call: NA
cdr3_aa: CASSRTGTVNTEAFF
cdr3_nt: TGCGCCAGCAGCCGGACCGGGACCGTGAACACTGAAGCTTTCTTT

clone_size: medium-sized
cdr3_length: 13
j_call: TRBJ1-2
v_call: TRBV18
d_call: NA
cdr3_aa: CASSPRGGDGYTF
cdr3_nt: TGTGCCAGCTCACCCAGGGGCGGAGATGGCTACACCTTC

clone_size: NA
cdr3_length: 14
j_call: TRBJ1-1
v_call: TRBV9
d_call: NA
cdr3_aa: CASSLTGQPGKPFF
cdr3_nt: TGTGCCAGCAGCTTAACCGGACAGCCTGGGAAGCCTTTCTTT

clone_size: few
cdr3_length: 15
j_call: TRBJ2-5
v_call: TRBV5-5
d_call: TRBD2
cdr3_aa: CASSLYAGGGETQYF
cdr3_nt: TGTGCCAGCAGCTTATATGCGGGAGGGGGAGAGACCCAGTACTTC

clone_size: medium-sized
cdr3_length: 14
j_call: TRBJ2-7
v_call: TRBV2
d_call: TRBD2
cdr3_aa: CASSDEGGFYEQYF
cdr3_nt: TGTGCCAGCAGTGACGAGGGAGGGTTCTACGAGCAGTACTTC

clone_size: NA
cdr3_length: 13
j_call: TRBJ1-2
v_call: TRBV5-6
d_call: NA
cdr3_aa: CASSSQLFYGYTF
cdr3_nt: TGTGCCAGCAGCTCCCAGTTATTCTATGGCTACACCTTC

clone_size: NA
cdr3_length: 14
j_call: TRBJ1-5
v_call: TRBV6-5
d_call: TRBD1
cdr3_aa: CASSYPNRGQPQHF
cdr3_nt: TGTGCCAGCAGTTACCCTAACAGGGGACAGCCCCAGCATTTT

clone_size: NA
cdr3_length: 16
j_call: TRBJ2-2
v_call: TRBV5-1
d_call: TRBD1
cdr3_aa: CASSPLTGGNTGELFF
cdr3_nt: TGCGCCAGCAGCCCATTGACAGGGGGTAACACCGGGGAGCTGTTTTTT

clone_size: NA
cdr3_length: 14
j_call: TRBJ1-2
v_call: TRBV6-1
d_call: NA
cdr3_aa: CASSPIQGNYGYTF
cdr3_nt: TGTGCCAGCAGTCCTATCCAGGGGAACTATGGCTACACCTTC

clone_size: few
cdr3_length: 16
j_call: TRBJ2-7
v_call: TRBV28
d_call: NA
cdr3_aa: CASSLGGDPLLNEQYF
cdr3_nt: TGTGCCAGCAGTTTAGGGGGCGATCCCCTCTTGAACGAGCAGTACTTC

clone_size: NA
cdr3_length: 13
j_call: TRBJ2-5
v_call: TRBV6-5
d_call: NA
cdr3_aa: CASVGRVQETQYF
cdr3_nt: TGTGCCAGCGTAGGCAGGGTCCAAGAGACCCAGTACTTC

clone_size: NA
cdr3_length: 17
j_call: TRBJ2-1
v_call: TRBV11-2
d_call: TRBD2
cdr3_aa: CASSSPTSGRGYNEQFF
cdr3_nt: TGTGCCAGCAGCTCGCCGACTAGCGGGAGGGGGTACAATGAGCAGTTCTTC

clone_size: few
cdr3_length: 14
j_call: TRBJ2-7
v_call: TRBV6-7
d_call: TRBD2
cdr3_aa: CASTPARGVREQYF
cdr3_nt: TGTGCCAGCACTCCCGCGCGGGGGGTCCGCGAGCAGTACTTC

clone_size: few
cdr3_length: 14
j_call: TRBJ2-7
v_call: TRBV2
d_call: TRBD1
cdr3_aa: CASSVQGVSSEQYF
cdr3_nt: TGTGCCAGCAGTGTTCAGGGGGTGTCCTCCGAGCAGTACTTC

clone_size: NA
cdr3_length: 14
j_call: TRBJ2-7
v_call: TRBV5-1
d_call: NA
cdr3_aa: CASSSRDTPYEQYF
cdr3_nt: TGCGCCAGCAGCTCCCGGGACACTCCCTACGAGCAGTACTTC